This T cell receptor beta chain appears in the sequencing data of a study of T cells in Graves' hyperthyroidism and ophthalmopathy (dated by TCRdb to between 2019 and 2020). Regarding the research as a whole: Peripheral blood was collected at initial diagnosis, before any treatment. A discovery cohort of approximately 100 patients, about 40 with Graves' ophthalmopathy and 55 to 65 with stable Graves' hyperthyroidism, was used to find distinguishing TCR V-J signatures. Prospective prediction of ophthalmopathy was tested in an independent validation cohort consisting of fewer than 20 hyperthyroidism patients and over 15 patients who later progressed to ophthalmopathy. For training and testing, the 95 to 100 patients in the discovery cohort were randomly divided in a 7:3 ratio. Thyroid tissue and blood T-cell repertoires from several Graves' hyperthyroidism patients were also compared in the study. After sampling, hyperthyroidism patients received methimazole starting at 30 mg daily, and ophthalmopathy patients received high-dose intravenous methylprednisolone. TCR Vbeta CDR3 sequencing of some 140 peripheral blood samples (43 ophthalmopathy, about 74 hyperthyroidism and roughly 17 progressor patients) is reported in the paper.

Amplification of TCR beta CDR3 regions was carried out from RNA transcripts. For the first round of RT-PCR on the TCR CDR3, the HTBI primer set was used together with the Qiagen OneStep RT-PCR kit. The libraries were constructed in a second round of multiplex PCR and then size-selected and purified. Libraries were sequenced paired-end with 100 bp reads on an Illumina HiSeq2000. As for how the authors treated the data: SOAPnuke was used to process the raw data, throwing out any read that contained adapters or uncalled bases, had a mean Phred below 15, or lacked an exact constant-primer or identifier match. COPE v1.2.5 was used to merge high-quality paired reads, and clonotypes were defined as unique nucleotide sequences. Clonotypes were aligned to IMGT TRBV, TRBD and TRBJ reference segments using MiTCR v1.1. The analysis was restricted to V-J combinations with a frequency above 0.0001, which together covered 99.2% of the repertoires. A TCS score was defined as the ratio of F50 (clonal expansion) to E x V (chaos), with BLOSUM62-based TCRdist applied between CDR3 peptides within each V-J. Welch's t-statistics and random forest reduced fewer than 550 V-J features to 10 to 15, which were used in a naive Bayes classifier (R e1071). The raw public data were reprocessed by TCRdb itself: fastp quality trimming at Q25, MiXCR clonotype calling, in-frame beta chains only. All rows with the same CDR3 protein become a single entry with the most common DNA and genes. The V and J calls come from TCRdb's annotation, not from the publication. Across this sample there are 500,000 to 750,000 distinct CDR3 sequences, with around 16% seen only once. 7.3% of the sample is in the top ten clones.

Graves' hyperthyroidism was defined as stable when no progression to ophthalmopathy occurred over 18 months of follow-up. The hyperthyroidism patients were between 18 and 65 years old and newly diagnosed, with a disease duration of less than 2 months. Any patient with an uncontrolled infection, another autoimmune disease, pregnancy or lactation was excluded. Diagnoses were established on the basis of clinical symptoms, serum thyroxine and TRAb, thyroid ultrasound, and orbital computed tomography. PBMCs were isolated from 7.5 to 10 ml of fresh peripheral blood by Ficoll-Paque density gradient centrifugation. Total RNA was extracted using Trizol reagent, and RNA quality was assessed on an Agilent 2100 Bioanalyzer. Findings and caveats that apply to the study as a whole: In validation, the model predicted progression to ophthalmopathy a median of roughly six months before onset, with about 64% sensitivity and about 75% specificity. No statistical method was used to set the sample size in advance, and investigators knew the group allocation. Most expanded thyroid clonotypes (frequency above 0.001) were also detected in blood, suggesting blood repertoires may reflect thyroid immune responses. In cross-validation, a model built on a 13 V-J signature told ophthalmopathy apart from stable hyperthyroidism with over 85% sensitivity and around 84% specificity, and in testing the same model reached 80%/75%.

Cut back by 6 bases and 0 bases, the V and J ends lie 14 bases apart. CDR1 and CDR2 are drawn from the germline V gene (reference sequence): DFQATT, SNEGSKA. The CDR3 goes from the cysteine to the phenylalanine over 14 residues. Only CDR3 DNA remains: 42 bases, in frame from the first base. Ten or more counts support this clonotype. Its antigen has not been determined. It has no much larger one-base neighbor in the sample; base qualities were not kept. The sequencing sample was made of blood. The rearranged segments are TRBV20-1 and TRBJ2-5; TRBD2 is a weak D gene call, 6 bases matching. This sequence originates from a woman aged 30 to 39 with Graves' hyperthyroidism. The DNA reads TGCAGTGCCAAGGGTTTAGCGGACCAAGAGACCCAGTACTTC. Translated, it gives CSAKGLADQETQYF.